Each of the 3 T cell receptor beta chains below was sequenced from the same sample in a study of cytomegalovirus exposure and HLA in healthy donors (dated by TCRdb to 2017 to 2019). To prepare the library, the immunoSEQ multiplex PCR assay was applied. The multiplex PCR relied on a mix of 60 forward primers for TCR Vbeta segments and 13 reverse primers for TCR Jbeta segments. TCRdb carries this immuneACCESS record with in-frame sequences only. Its versions omit some clonotypes, under half of them owing to an unresolved V gene in the studies checked, with the rest unexplained. Across this sample there are about 120,000 clones, with around three quarters seen only once. The top ten clonotypes cover approximately 2% of the sample. Sequenced: PBMCs. The receptors were gathered from a human donor in good health.

The V call is TRBV5-4, the J call TRBJ2-6, with D tentatively TRBD2 (6 bases). V lost 9 bases and J lost 1, with 20 bases in between. The CDR3 sequence is 17 residues long. The V gene's germline CDR1 is SGHNT and CDR2 YYREEE (reference sequence). CDR3 bases: TGTGCCACTAAGACCGGGAGCAGAAAATCTGGGGCCAACGTCCTGACTTTC. This gives the protein CATKTGSRKSGANVLTF.

This chain connects TRBV5-1 to TRBJ2-1, with D possibly matching TRBD2 (6 bases). The CDR3 totals 15 residues. The germline V gene encodes CDR1 SGHRS and CDR2 YFSETQ. The V gene lost 4 bases and the J gene lost 0 bases, with 11 bases spanning the gap. CDR3 bases: TGCGCCAGCAGCCCCGGGGGAAGCTCCTACAATGAGCAGTTCTTC. Encoded protein: CASSPGGSSYNEQFF.

The chain recombines TRBV14 with TRBJ2-1; D possibly corresponds to TRBD1 (5 bases). V was trimmed by 0 bases and J by 1 base, leaving 10 bases between them. The CDR3 length is 16 residues. Germline-derived CDR1 and CDR2 are SGHDN and FVKESK. As DNA, the CDR3 is TGTGCCAGCAGCCAAGATAAGGGGTCATCCTACAATGAGCAGTTCTTC. This translates into CASSQDKGSSYNEQFF.